This T cell receptor beta chain came from a study of cytomegalovirus exposure and HLA in healthy donors. General study results and limits: Specific recognition of CMV antigens was confirmed in vitro for a few chains (all CMV-associated). As a later analysis revealed, most CMV-associated TCR beta chains appeared HLA-restricted. There were some public TCRs occurring in many donors, but most TCR sequences were rare.

Primers: 60 Vbeta forward and 13 Jbeta reverse. The table came from immunoSEQ multiplex PCR; TCRdb's copy has only in-frame clones and leaves some out. The table records approximately 150,000 clones, 78% of them present only once. As for the donors, each was a healthy bone marrow donor. Trimming cost V 0 bases and J 7 bases, with 18 bases left between them. Germline V lookup: CDR1 MGHRA, CDR2 YSYEKL. The CDR3 has 17 residues. Concerning this clone: Its antigen is still unknown.

This clonotype originated in a woman aged 45-59 years in good health and CMV-seropositive. The chain links TRBV4-1 to TRBJ1-4, with D possibly matching TRBD1 (5 bases). Sequenced sample: PBMCs. CDR3 protein: CASSQETAQDGGEKLFF. The CDR3 nucleotides read TGCGCCAGCAGCCAAGAAACGGCTCAGGACGGGGGTGAAAAACTGTTTTTT.